This T cell receptor beta chain was documented in a study of OX40 agonist ivuxolimab in advanced cancers. The wider study: Dose-escalation patients' cancers were hepatocellular carcinoma, melanoma, renal cell or head and neck cancer. Averaging around 60 years in age, with a range of 23 to 79, the cohort was 82.7% male.

With regard to this clone: The antigen remains undetermined.

The data were produced by immunoSEQ multiplex PCR, yet TCRdb's version contains in-frame clones alone and is incomplete. The profile covers 50,000 to 65,000 clones, with about nine tenths appearing a single time and over 15% taken by the ten largest. The CDR3 runs 14 residues. The germline V gene has CDR1 SGDLS and CDR2 YYNGEE. J lost 5 bases, V lost 3 bases, and 3 bases had no gene match. Broader study findings: Normalized T-cell clonal expansion was also low in some nonresponders. Relatively little clonal expansion, among the lowest observed, appeared in partial responders at 0.1-3.0 mg/kg.

This TCR came from an adult with an advanced solid tumor such as melanoma, head and neck, liver or kidney cancer. Here the sequenced sample was CD4+ or CD8+ T cells sorted from blood, taken in a trial of the OX40 agonist ivuxolimab. J is TRBJ2-1 and V is TRBV9; TRBD1 matches at 9 bases. As DNA, the CDR3 is TGTGCCAGCAGCGGCGGACAGGGGAACAATGAGCAGTTCTTC. This sequence encodes CASSGGQGNNEQFF.